Listed below are T cell receptor beta chains from one sample, sequenced in a study of cytomegalovirus exposure and HLA in healthy donors. This table comes from immunoSEQ multiplex PCR, and its TCRdb copy is limited to in-frame clones, with some not included. Of some 200,000 clones listed, 60% to 85% were seen once; the top ten hold 1.5%. Sequenced: PBMCs. The receptors come from a girl aged 10 to 17 in good health and CMV-seropositive. Each CDR3 is given without its conserved first and last residue.

V	J	CDR3
TRBV6-1	TRBJ1-2	ASSADILAT
TRBV2	TRBJ2-7	ASSEESSGLVEQY
TRBV6-1	TRBJ1-2	ASSEQDNYGYT
TRBV6-6	TRBJ2-7	ASSYSITGVENEQY
TRBV4-3	TRBJ1-3	ASSQAHTSGNTIY
TRBV15	TRBJ2-5	ATSRDKAEPETQY
TRBV2	TRBJ2-1	ASTRGTSGSSYNEQF
TRBV5-4	TRBJ2-3	ASSLGLAGGTDTQY
TRBV10-3	TRBJ2-1	AISDLSSGRNEQF
TRBV13	TRBJ2-5	ASSGLAGGGVETQY
TRBV7-9	TRBJ1-3	ASSPQGQVPLRGNTIY
TRBV19	TRBJ2-7	ASSIALGALQY
TRBV1	TRBJ2-1	TSSPVTGTSGGDSYNEQF
TRBV30	TRBJ2-1	AWSLGLLVGHEQF
TRBV2	TRBJ2-2	ASREGIALTGELF
TRBV30	TRBJ1-1	AVDRNTEAF
TRBV29-1	TRBJ1-2	SVRLDWGYGYT
TRBV4-1	TRBJ2-1	ASSQEGSGGVQF
TRBV11-2	TRBJ2-2	ASSLDRLAGELF
TRBV7-6	TRBJ2-7	ASSLGQGLSYEQY
TRBV18	TRBJ1-3	ASSRNRVGGGNTIY
TRBV2	TRBJ1-1	AIQETGDAEAF
TRBV2	TRBJ2-7	ASTRDRNSYEQY
TRBV13	TRBJ2-1	ASSLVRGGPSSYNEQF
TRBV11-2	TRBJ2-7	ASSLTGTSVYEQY
TRBV6-1	TRBJ2-1	ASSEGAGTYNEQF
TRBV28	TRBJ2-5	ASRSWTGETQY
TRBV7-8	TRBJ2-5	ASSGPGQGYETQY
TRBV11-2	TRBJ1-5	ASSLGTVPPGEPQH
TRBV2	TRBJ1-1	ASSEPRTGNMNTEAF
TRBV27	TRBJ1-6	ASSETGYNSPLH
TRBV6-1	TRBJ1-1	ASSERGGWNTEAF
TRBV28	TRBJ2-7	ASSPGTGYYEQY
TRBV4-1	TRBJ2-2	ASSQGVRGDTGELF
TRBV6-5	TRBJ2-1	ASSYLRDYNEQF
TRBV5-6	TRBJ1-4	ASSFQGDISNEKLF
TRBV6-1	TRBJ2-7	ASSEAGQYYEQY
TRBV30	TRBJ2-2	AWSGLGRPTLAGGAVSGGELF
TRBV10-3	TRBJ1-3	AISEATAGNTIY
TRBV7-2	TRBJ1-6	ASSLVGQEGAYNSPLH
TRBV6-5	TRBJ1-4	ASSYSLGQGGEKLF
TRBV6-5	TRBJ2-7	ASSSQRGYEQY
TRBV4-1	TRBJ1-1	ASARGEARNTEAF
TRBV11-2	TRBJ1-6	ASSGLRDTFRYSPLH
TRBV5-1	TRBJ1-5	ASSPGQTGAEPQH